This TCR beta chain was recovered during a study of regulatory T cells in long-lasting Graves disease. This clonotype was recorded many times. Its antigen is still unknown. CDR1 is ENHRY, CDR2 SYGVKD, per germline. CDR3 length: 12 amino acids. The V and J ends lost 0 bases and 9 bases respectively, with 9 bases between them. Points from the study as a whole: Among samples with persistent disease, TRBV28, TRBJ1-2 and TRBJ2-5 were favored.

The TCR beta library used iRepertoire HTBI primers with Arm-PCR amplification of CDR3. TCRdb called the multiplex PCR reads again in MiXCR, with one record for every CDR3 protein. The sample consists of more than 400,000 distinct CDR3 sequences, about a sixth of them appearing once. Noted time point: newly diagnosed GD, antithyroid drugs for less than 3 months. Making the TCR library involved RNA that had been extracted from PBMCs. The same data also went into a second study, on T cells in Graves' hyperthyroidism and ophthalmopathy. As that study records: Using the HTBI primer set, a first-round RT-PCR was run on the TCR CDR3.

The rearrangement joins TRBV10-3 to TRBJ2-7; D uncertain. The TCR comes from a man aged 35-49 years with Graves disease. Sequencing was performed on peripheral blood mononuclear cells (PBMCs), taken at new diagnosis, from a patient treated with antithyroid drugs. The CDR3 DNA sequence: TGTGCCATCAGTGAGTCGTCGTCCGGGCAGTACTTC. This translates into CAISESSSGQYF.